One sample yielded the 21 T cell receptor beta chains listed below, sequenced in a study of patients and donors after allogeneic stem cell transplantation. TCRdb passed the RT-PCR reads through MiXCR, listing each CDR3 protein once. The sample contains hundreds of thousands of distinct CDR3 sequences, 15% to 20% of which appear only once. The sample comprised blood, either unsorted or a sorted T cell fraction (not recorded which). These receptors originate from a human donor who was either an allogeneic HSCT recipient or a stem cell or donor lymphocyte infusion donor (not recorded which). It is not recorded whose cells these are; they may come from a transplant donor.

V is TRBV2 and J is TRBJ2-2, with 9 bases fitting TRBD2. J was trimmed by 4 bases and V by 2 bases; bases with no gene match: 5. Germline lookup yields CDR1 SNHLY and CDR2 FYNNEI. The CDR3 sequence is 16 residues long. CDR3 nucleotides: TGTGCCAGCAGTGAAATTGCGGGAGGGCGCACCGGGGAGCTGTTTTTT. It yields the protein CASSEIAGGRTGELFF.

The chain combines TRBV7-2 with TRBJ2-7; D unresolved. This CDR3 spans 13 amino acids. Between the trimmed V and J ends, which lost 3 bases and 0 bases, there was a span of 6 bases. The V gene's germline CDR1 is SGHTA and CDR2 FQGNSA. The CDR3 DNA is TGTGCCAGCAGCTTCAGTTTCTCCTACGAGCAGTACTTC. This translates into CASSFSFSYEQYF. The whole variable domain, filled in from reference TRBV7-2 and TRBJ2-7, reads GAGVSQSPSNKVTEKGKDVELRCDPISGHTALYWYRQSLGQGLEFLIYFQGNSAPDKSGLPSDRFSAERTGGSVSTLTIQRTQQEDSAVYLCASSFSFSYEQYFGPGTRLTVT.

This clonotype was seen a few times. V usage is TRBV15 and J usage is TRBJ2-1; D possibly corresponds to TRBD2 (6 bases). The length of the CDR3 is 11 residues. The V gene lost 8 bases and the J gene lost 9 bases, with 11 bases spanning the gap. Looked up from germline, CDR1 is LNHNV and CDR2 is YYDKDF (reference sequence). The CDR3 loop reads CATVSGGEQFF. In nucleotides, the CDR3 is TGTGCCACCGTCTCCGGGGGTGAGCAGTTCTTC.

This clonotype was observed at least ten times. The V call is TRBV5-1, the J call TRBJ1-1; D remains ambiguous. Germline CDR1 SGHRS, CDR2 YFSETQ. The length of the CDR3 is 13 residues. V lost 4 bases and J 0 bases, leaving 7 bases between the germline ends. CDR3 nucleotide sequence: TGCGCCAGCAGCACCGACCTGAACACTGAAGCTTTCTTT. Its protein is CASSTDLNTEAFF.

This sequence joins TRBV5-1 and TRBJ1-6; D gene unclear. V was trimmed by 1 base and J by 0 bases, leaving 8 bases between them. In germline, CDR1 is SGHRS, CDR2 YFSETQ. This CDR3 spans 16 amino acids. The CDR3 coding sequence is TGCGCCAGCAGCTTGTTGGGATCCTCCTATAATTCACCCCTCCACTTT. Protein product: CASSLLGSSYNSPLHF.

As regards this clonotype: A junction end diverges from the germline sequence, so it may reflect a read error. The rearrangement links TRBV5-1 to TRBJ1-3, with D perhaps matching TRBD1 (6 bases). Germline values: CDR1 SGHRS, CDR2 YFSETQ. CDR3 length: 15 residues. CDR3: CASRLDRSSGNTIYF. The CDR3 region has the DNA TGCGCCAGCCGCTTAGACAGGAGCTCTGGAAACACCATATATTTT.

The genes are TRBV12-3 or TRBV12-4 and TRBJ1-1; no clear D gene. This CDR3 has 14 residues. V gave up 5 bases and J gave up 6 bases, with 16 bases separating them. Written as DNA, the CDR3 is TGTGCCAGCAGTCCCGTCCTAGTCCAACCTGAAGCTTTCTTT. Translated, it gives CASSPVLVQPEAFF.

The chain is built from TRBV6-2 or TRBV6-3 and TRBJ2-3; 16 nucleotides align to TRBD2. Germline trimming cut 8 bases from V and 1 base from J; bases unmatched to any gene: 9. The CDR3 loop spans 18 amino acids. Germline V gene lookup returns CDR1 MNHEY and CDR2 SVGEGT. The CDR3 sequence is CASGPGLAGGKGTDTQYF. CDR3 bases: TGTGCCAGCGGACCGGGACTAGCGGGAGGGAAGGGCACAGATACGCAGTATTTT.

CDR3 protein: CASSQDSRFSGELFF. The CDR3 region has the DNA TGTGCCAGCAGCCAAGACTCCAGGTTCTCCGGGGAGCTGTTTTTT. The chain recombines TRBV14 with TRBJ2-2; D ambiguous. The V gene's germline CDR1 is SGHDN and CDR2 FVKESK. There are 15 residues in the CDR3. V was shortened by 0 bases and J by 6 bases, with 11 bases between the two germline ends.

This clonotype occurred many times. This chain uses TRBV3-1 with TRBJ2-1; 13 bases map to TRBD2. CDR1 and CDR2 (germline): LGHDT, YNNKEL (reference sequence). This CDR3 is built from 16 residues. Trimming took 1 base from V and 4 from J; bases not matched to a gene: 1. CDR3 coding DNA: TGTGCCAGCAGCCAAGGGACTAGCGGGGGTTACAATGAGCAGTTCTTC. Protein sequence: CASSQGTSGGYNEQFF.

The CDR3 loop reads CASSLVLGTGGVEQFF. The CDR3 DNA is TGTGCCAGCAGCTTAGTGCTTGGGACAGGGGGGGTTGAGCAGTTCTTC. The chain has TRBV7-2 and TRBJ2-1, with 11 bases fitting TRBD1. Germline values: CDR1 SGHTA, CDR2 FQGNSA. J was trimmed by 9 bases and V by 1 base; bases with no gene match: 8. This CDR3 region has 16 residues.

The J gene is TRBJ2-7, the V gene TRBV4-3; TRBD2 matches 9 bases. The ends lost 1 base at V and 9 bases at J; junction bases unmatched: 13. The CDR3 spans 16 residues. CDR1 is LGHNA, CDR2 YSLEER, per germline. The CDR3 reads CASSQVSLAGKGRQYF. Here the CDR3 DNA reads TGCGCCAGCAGCCAAGTTTCACTAGCGGGCAAAGGACGGCAGTACTTC.

The table lists this clonotype with many counts. This chain joins TRBV12-3 or TRBV12-4 and TRBJ2-7, with 11 bases identical to TRBD2. After removal of 5 bases from V and 7 bases from J, the junction contained 7 bases not matched to a gene. The CDR3 contains 14 residues. The CDR3, as DNA: TGTGCCAGCAGTGTATCACTAGCGGGGGAGGAGCAGTACTTC. Translating gives CASSVSLAGEEQYF.

The chain joins TRBV19 to TRBJ2-3; 7 bases map to TRBD2. Trimming took 5 bases from V and 2 from J; bases not matched to a gene: 7. Germline V lookup: CDR1 LNHDA, CDR2 SQIVND (reference sequence). This CDR3 region has 15 residues. Written as DNA, the CDR3 is TGTGCCAGTAGTCCAGGACTAGGGGACACAGATACGCAGTATTTT. Its translation: CASSPGLGDTDTQYF. Full variable domain (outside the CDR3, taken from reference TRBV19 and TRBJ2-3): DGGITQSPKYLFRKEGQNVTLSCEQNLNHDAMYWYRQDPGQGLRLIYYSQIVNDFQKGDIAEGYSVSREKKESFPLTVTSAQKNPTAFYLCASSPGLGDTDTQYFGPGTRLTVL.

The chain is built from TRBV15 and TRBJ2-7; 7 nucleotides align to TRBD2. CDR1 LNHNV and CDR2 YYDKDF come from the germline V gene (reference sequence). The V and J ends lost 6 bases and 0 bases, in that order; junction bases with no gene match: 8. The CDR3 consists of 15 residues. The CDR3 DNA sequence: TGTGCCACCAGGGTATCGCGGGGGAGCTCCTACGAGCAGTACTTC. Residues: CATRVSRGSSYEQYF.

This clonotype was found a few times. The chain employs TRBV7-8 and TRBJ1-1; D perhaps matches TRBD1 (5 bases). The germline gives CDR1 SGHVS, CDR2 FQNEAQ. The CDR3 spans 14 residues. V lost 1 base and J lost 6, with 12 bases in between. CDR3 sequence: CASSLDPGKAEAFF. The CDR3, as DNA: TGTGCCAGCAGCTTAGACCCAGGGAAAGCTGAAGCTTTCTTT. The whole variable domain, remainder taken from reference TRBV7-8 and TRBJ1-1, is GAGVSQSPRYKVAKRGQDVALRCDPISGHVSLFWYQQALGQGPEFLTYFQNEAQLDKSGLPSDRFFAERPEGSVSTLKIQRTQQEDSAVYLCASSLDPGKAEAFFGQGTRLTVV.

J is TRBJ2-5 and V is TRBV20-1; possibly TRBD2 for D (6 bases). With 5 bases removed from V and 3 bases from J, the gap between germline ends came to 13 bases. CDR1 and CDR2 (germline): DFQATT, SNEGSKA (reference sequence). This CDR3 has 13 amino acids. The CDR3 DNA follows: TGCAGTGCTGGAGGGACCGTTAAAGAGACCCAGTACTTC. The encoded protein is CSAGGTVKETQYF.

V usage is TRBV6-1 and J usage is TRBJ2-5; 9 positions agree with TRBD2. CDR3 size: 12 residues. V lost 6 bases, J lost 4 bases, and 0 bases stayed unmatched. Germline assignment: CDR1 MNHNS and CDR2 SASEGT. The CDR3 coding sequence is TGTGCCAGCAGGACTAGCGGAGAGACCCAGTACTTC. The encoded protein is CASRTSGETQYF.

In its sample, this clonotype was seen once. The V gene is TRBV4-3, the J gene TRBJ2-5; perhaps TRBD1 as D (6 bases). V dropped 0 bases and J dropped 5 bases, with 10 bases sitting between them. This CDR3 spans 14 amino acids. Per germline, CDR1 LGHNA and CDR2 YSLEER. The CDR3 DNA reads as TGCGCCAGCAGCCAAGAAGGGGGTTGGGAGACCCAGTACTTC. Translating it yields CASSQEGGWETQYF.

The sample holds a few counts of this clonotype. This chain links TRBV9 with TRBJ2-5; D might be TRBD1 (6 bases). V dropped 3 bases and J dropped 3 bases, with 18 bases sitting between them. The CDR3 covers 16 residues. From germline, CDR1 is SGDLS and CDR2 YYNGEE. CDR3 residues: CASSASGHLGKETQYF. CDR3 sequence (DNA): TGTGCCAGCAGCGCGTCGGGACACCTAGGGAAAGAGACCCAGTACTTC.

The J gene is TRBJ2-1, the V gene TRBV5-1, with a tentative D call TRBD2 (7 bases). Between the trimmed V and J ends, which lost 2 bases and 2 bases, there was a span of 20 bases. This CDR3 is 18 amino acids long. Germline lookup yields CDR1 SGHRS and CDR2 YFSETQ. CDR3 nucleotides: TGCGCCAGCAGCTTCCGGGTCGGGGGGCAGCGAACCTACAATGAGCAGTTCTTC. Translated: CASSFRVGGQRTYNEQFF.